A selection of T cell receptor beta chains follows, all from one sample in a study of cytomegalovirus exposure and HLA in healthy donors. Some clones are missing from TCRdb's copy, which holds only in-frame ones; the method was immunoSEQ multiplex PCR. The sample includes 90,000 to 100,000 clones, roughly 70% of them seen just once. Sequenced material: PBMCs. Every receptor here comes from a man aged 50 or older in good health and CMV-seronegative. CDR3s include the opening cysteine and the closing phenylalanine or tryptophan. The order of the fields is clone size, D gene, V gene, J gene, CDR3 DNA, CDR3 protein. The D gene is left open where the match is weak. Size is stated for part of the rows, as once, few or many counts, or as a class when the clone is expanded.

-	-	TRBV10-3	TRBJ1-1	TGTGCCATCAGCAAGACAGAGGACACTGAAGCTTTCTTT	CAISKTEDTEAFF
-	-	TRBV29-1	TRBJ1-1	TGCAGCGTTGCATGGACGGGGGACACTGAAGCTTTCTTT	CSVAWTGDTEAFF
-	-	TRBV4-3	TRBJ1-2	TGCGCCAGCAGCCAAGATCCGTACGAGTGGTATGGCTACACCTTC	CASSQDPYEWYGYTF
-	-	TRBV27	TRBJ1-2	TGTGCCAGCAGTTTGAGGGAATCTAACTATGGCTACACCTTC	CASSLRESNYGYTF
-	TRBD1	TRBV6-5	TRBJ2-1	TGTGCCAGCAGACAGGGGAGCTCCTACAATGAGCAGTTCTTC	CASRQGSSYNEQFF
-	TRBD2	TRBV4-2	TRBJ2-5	TGTGCCAGCAGCCACTCCGGGACTAGCGGGATAGGAGAGACCCAGTACTTC	CASSHSGTSGIGETQYF
-	TRBD2	TRBV29-1	TRBJ2-2	TGCAGCGTTGTTACGACTAGCGGGTACACCGGGGAGCTGTTTTTT	CSVVTTSGYTGELFF
few	TRBD1	TRBV11-2	TRBJ1-6	TGTGCCAGCAGCTTAGAGACAGGGGGCAGTTCACCCCTCCACTTT	CASSLETGGSSPLHF
once	-	TRBV7-2	TRBJ1-2	TGTGCCAGCAGCTTAGTACAGGGATATGGCTACACCTTC	CASSLVQGYGYTF
-	TRBD2	TRBV7-8	TRBJ2-5	TGTGCCAGCAGCTATAGCGGGGGGTACCAAGAGACCCAGTACTTC	CASSYSGGYQETQYF
-	TRBD1	TRBV7-9	TRBJ2-5	TGTGCCAGCAGCTCGACAGGGTTCGGAGAGACCCAGTACTTC	CASSSTGFGETQYF
few	-	TRBV5-6	TRBJ1-2	TGTGCCAGCAGCCCGGGACTGGGTGGCTATGGCTACACCTTC	CASSPGLGGYGYTF
-	TRBD1	TRBV4-1	TRBJ1-6	TGCGCCAGCAGCCAAGAAAGCGGACAGGGAAGCAATTCACCCCTCCACTTT	CASSQESGQGSNSPLHF
-	TRBD2	TRBV27	TRBJ2-3	TGTGCCAGCAGAGCGGGACTCTTCACAGATACGCAGTATTTT	CASRAGLFTDTQYF
-	TRBD2	TRBV5-1	TRBJ2-1	TGCGCCAGCAGCCCTCTGGGCGGGGGGGCAGCGGAGCAGTTCTTC	CASSPLGGGAAEQFF
-	-	TRBV7-8	TRBJ1-2	TGTGCCAGCAGCCCAACCACTTTGAGCGGATTATTCTATGGCTACACCTTC	CASSPTTLSGLFYGYTF